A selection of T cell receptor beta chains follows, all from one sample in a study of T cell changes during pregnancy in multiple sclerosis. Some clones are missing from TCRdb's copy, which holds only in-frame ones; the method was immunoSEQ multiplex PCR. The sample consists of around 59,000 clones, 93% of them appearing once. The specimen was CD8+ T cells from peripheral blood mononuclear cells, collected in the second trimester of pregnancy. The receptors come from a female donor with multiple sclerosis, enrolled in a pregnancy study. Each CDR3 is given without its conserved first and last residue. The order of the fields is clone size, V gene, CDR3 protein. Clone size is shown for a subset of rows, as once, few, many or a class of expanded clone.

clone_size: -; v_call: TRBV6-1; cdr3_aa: ASSPRTGLNTEAF
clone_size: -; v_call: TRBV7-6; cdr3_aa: ASSLASGGGYNEQF
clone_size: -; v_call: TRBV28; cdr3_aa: ASSRTSGRDRDTQY
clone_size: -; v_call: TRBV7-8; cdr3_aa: ASSSSGTGDLGGYT
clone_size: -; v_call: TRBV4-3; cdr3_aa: ASSQERDSVLGGYT
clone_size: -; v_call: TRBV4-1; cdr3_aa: ASARLAGSTDTQY
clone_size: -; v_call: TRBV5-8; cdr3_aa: ASSWRARQVIYEQY
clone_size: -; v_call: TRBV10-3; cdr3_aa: AISIESSYNEQF
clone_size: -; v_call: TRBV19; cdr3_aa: ASSPGILPSYEQY
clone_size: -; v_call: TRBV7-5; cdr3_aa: GSPQRGQDRETDTQY
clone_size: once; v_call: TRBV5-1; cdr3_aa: ASSGLAEPYNEQF
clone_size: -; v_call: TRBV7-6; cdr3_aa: ASSLRAQTEAF
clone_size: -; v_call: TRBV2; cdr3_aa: ASPLRGGLAGTDTQY
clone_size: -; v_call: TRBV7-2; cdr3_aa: ASSLVQGNTEAF
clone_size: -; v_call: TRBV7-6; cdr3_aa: ASSLLAVSTDTQY
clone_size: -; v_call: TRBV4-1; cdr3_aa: ASSPLEGGNQPQH
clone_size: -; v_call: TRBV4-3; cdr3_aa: ASSQAVGDRAGNEQF
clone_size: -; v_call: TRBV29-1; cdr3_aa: SVLPGQGVGEQF
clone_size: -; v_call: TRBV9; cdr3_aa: ASRPPQNTGELF
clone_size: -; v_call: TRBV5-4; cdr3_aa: ASSLSGVDGYT
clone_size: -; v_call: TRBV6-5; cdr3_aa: ASSSSGGDTEAF
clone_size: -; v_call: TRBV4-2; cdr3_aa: ASSQGGAGPFNEQF
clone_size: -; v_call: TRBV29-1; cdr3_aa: STNSNFETVGGKETQY
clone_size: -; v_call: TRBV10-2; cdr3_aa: ASSDELVFEQY
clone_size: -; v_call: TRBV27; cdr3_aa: ASSLTSGSYNEQF
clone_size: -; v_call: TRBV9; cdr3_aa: ASSPDGGWNTGELF
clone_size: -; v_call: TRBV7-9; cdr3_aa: ASSLLPGQSNEKLF
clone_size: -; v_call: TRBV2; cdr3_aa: ASSSTAVGSTDTQY
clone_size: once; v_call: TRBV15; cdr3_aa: ATSEGSGDSYEQY
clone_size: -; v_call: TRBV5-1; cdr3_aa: ASSLVAGSTDTQY
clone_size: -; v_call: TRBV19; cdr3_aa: ASSLGAQGNGYT
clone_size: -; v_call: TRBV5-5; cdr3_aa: ASSGGADYEQY
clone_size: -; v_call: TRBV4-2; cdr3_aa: ASSPGLAPNTGELF
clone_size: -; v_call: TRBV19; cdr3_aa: ASSTGGWEPQH
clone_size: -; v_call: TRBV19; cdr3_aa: ASSKMTSHSNQPQH
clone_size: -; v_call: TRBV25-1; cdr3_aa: ASSTDREAGNTIY
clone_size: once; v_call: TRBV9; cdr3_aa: ASSRDRGYNEQF
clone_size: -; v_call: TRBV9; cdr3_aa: ASSVDRNPYEQY
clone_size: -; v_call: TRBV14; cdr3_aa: ASSQGLAGALILYNEQF
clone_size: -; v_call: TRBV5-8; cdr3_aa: ASSLGRGGQPQH
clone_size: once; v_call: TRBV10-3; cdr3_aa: AISAAGGSYNEQF
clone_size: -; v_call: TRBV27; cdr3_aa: ASSWGANYGYT
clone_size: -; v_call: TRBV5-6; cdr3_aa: ASSLVSQGDYGYT
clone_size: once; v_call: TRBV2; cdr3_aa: ASSDVGRGETQY
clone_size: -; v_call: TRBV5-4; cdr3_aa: ASSLDRKTEAF
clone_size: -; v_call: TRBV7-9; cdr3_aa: ASSLDRLSTNTGELF